One sample yielded the 7 T cell receptor beta chains listed below, sequenced in a study of blood T cell repertoires in COVID-19. Assay used: immunoSEQ multiplex PCR; TCRdb lists only in-frame clones, some missing. The profile shows 75,000 to 90,000 clones, about 88% of them singletons. The material sequenced was peripheral blood. These TCRs come from a man aged 80 or over with active or convalescent COVID-19.

The rearrangement uses TRBV30 and TRBJ2-2; 9 bases agree with TRBD2. J gave up 4 bases and V 5 bases, and 5 bases lay outside the gene matches. The CDR3 runs to 14 residues. Germline CDR1 and CDR2: GTSNPN and SVGIG (reference sequence). The CDR3 region is CAWAGTSLTGELFF. As DNA, the CDR3 is TGTGCCTGGGCCGGGACTAGCCTCACCGGGGAGCTGTTTTTT.

The chain is built from TRBV18 and TRBJ1-4; D might be TRBD1 (5 bases). Trimming pared 2 bases from V and 5 bases from J, leaving 12 bases between. Germline V lookup: CDR1 KGHSH, CDR2 LQKENI. The CDR3 totals 15 residues. CDR3 sequence: CASSPKGHLNEKLFF. The DNA for the CDR3 is TGTGCCAGCTCACCAAAAGGACACCTGAATGAAAAACTGTTTTTT.

This clone has a single count. V and J are TRBV30 and TRBJ1-4; the D is unclear. Trimming took 2 bases from V and 10 from J, leaving 11 bases between them. Germline V gene lookup returns CDR1 GTSNPN and CDR2 SVGIG (reference sequence). The CDR3 loop spans 12 amino acids. The CDR3 reads CAWSSPPGKLFF. The CDR3 nucleotides are TGTGCCTGGAGTTCTCCCCCGGGAAAACTGTTTTTT.

The gene calls are TRBV5-4 and TRBJ2-3; D might be TRBD2 (7 bases). The CDR3 has 16 residues. Per the germline V gene, CDR1 is SGHNT and CDR2 is YYREEE (reference sequence). Trimming stripped 4 bases from V and 1 base from J, with 16 bases between. For the CDR3, the DNA is TGTGCCAGCAGCACGGCTAGGGGGGGCGGCACAGATACGCAGTATTTT. It codes for CASSTARGGGTDTQYF.

The V gene is TRBV2, the J gene TRBJ1-1; a possible D gene is TRBD1 (6 bases). In germline, CDR1 is SNHLY, CDR2 FYNNEI. V was cut by 5 bases and J by 4 bases, with 14 bases left in between. The CDR3 totals 14 residues. The DNA of the CDR3 is TGTGCCAGCAGTTTACAGGGAGTGGGCACTGAAGCTTTCTTT. Amino acids: CASSLQGVGTEAFF.

The chain joins TRBV2 to TRBJ1-4; TRBD1 matches 9 bases. Germline V gives CDR1 SNHLY, CDR2 FYNNEI. The CDR3 has 17 amino acids. The V and J ends lost 4 bases and 2 bases, in that order; junction bases with no gene match: 8. The DNA of the CDR3 is TGTGCCAGCAGTGGGGACAGGGCGACTAGTACTAATGAAAAACTGTTTTTT. Amino acids: CASSGDRATSTNEKLFF.

The V gene is TRBV28, the J gene TRBJ2-1; 12 nucleotides agree with TRBD2. V lost 5 bases, J lost 4 bases, and 9 bases stayed unmatched. The length of the CDR3 is 17 residues. Germline CDR1 reads MDHEN; CDR2 reads SYDVKM. For the CDR3, the DNA is TGTGCCAGCAGTACTTCTAGCGGGGGGGCTTTTTACAATGAGCAGTTCTTC. Residues: CASSTSSGGAFYNEQFF.